The clone carrying this T cell receptor beta chain was seen a few times. This sample is drawn from a study of T cells in Graves' hyperthyroidism and ophthalmopathy. Disease duration was under 3 months in the ophthalmopathy patients, who also had a Clinical Activity Score of at least 3 and a NOSPECS grade of at least 4. Amplification of TCR beta CDR3 regions was performed using RNA transcripts as template. First-round RT-PCR of the TCR CDR3 relied on the HTBI primer set. TCRdb reprocessed the multiplex PCR reads with MiXCR, giving one entry per CDR3 protein. The table lists 300,000 to 450,000 distinct CDR3 sequences, more than 14% of them singletons, with around 20% in the top ten. Source material: blood. The clonotype comes from a woman in her 30s with Graves' ophthalmopathy.

The CDR3 nucleotides are TGTGCCAGCAGCTACCTCACGGGAAACACCATATATTTT. Protein: CASSYLTGNTIYF. The genes are TRBV7-9 and TRBJ1-3, with D uncertain. Germline CDR1 and CDR2: SEHNR and FQNEAQ (reference sequence). There are 13 residues in the CDR3. Trimming left V 4 bases short and J 4 bases short, with 8 bases between.